This T cell receptor (beta chain) was recovered during a study of T cells in Graves' hyperthyroidism and ophthalmopathy. CDR1 MDHEN and CDR2 SYDVKM come from the germline V gene. CDR3 length: 13 residues. Trimming took off 10 bases at V and 3 bases at J, with 12 bases between the two ends. In its sample, this clonotype was seen a few times. Its specificity is unknown. What was amplified from RNA transcripts were TCR beta CDR3 regions. The HTBI primer set served for first-round RT-PCR of the TCR CDR3. TCRdb re-called the multiplex PCR reads with MiXCR, one entry per CDR3 protein. Among about 560,000 distinct CDR3 sequences listed, 16% were seen once. General study results and limits: Stable hyperthyroidism and ophthalmopathy were separated using 13 V-J signatures.

It was 8.5 to 10 ml of fresh peripheral blood that supplied the PBMCs. This sequence was found in a woman aged 18-35 years with Graves' hyperthyroidism. The sample was blood. The rearrangement uses TRBV28 and TRBJ1-4; D is unresolved. Here the CDR3 reads CATTNRANEKLFF. In DNA form, the CDR3 reads TGTGCCACCACAAACCGGGCTAATGAAAAACTGTTTTTT.